A selection of T cell receptor beta chains follows, all from one sample in a study of blood T cell repertoires in COVID-19. Clones were sequenced by immunoSEQ multiplex PCR, and TCRdb holds only the in-frame ones, with some missing. The table records 65,000 to 80,000 clones, less than 90% of them present only once. The source material was peripheral blood. These receptor sequences come from a man older than 75 in a cohort sampled during active COVID-19. The CDR3 runs from the conserved cysteine through the conserved F or W. The order of the fields is J gene, V gene, clone size, D gene, CDR3 protein, CDR3 DNA. The D gene is left open where the match is weak. Expanded clones get a size class; other rows say once, few or many, or leave the size out.

j_gene: TRBJ1-6; v_gene: TRBV27; abundance: .; d_gene: .; CDR3aa: CASSLAAGVYNSPLHF; CDR3nt: TGTGCCAGCAGTTTAGCGGCAGGGGTATATAATTCACCCCTCCACTTT
j_gene: TRBJ2-2; v_gene: TRBV5-1; abundance: .; d_gene: .; CDR3aa: CASRVTGNTGELFF; CDR3nt: TGCGCCAGCAGGGTGACGGGTAACACCGGGGAGCTGTTTTTT
j_gene: TRBJ1-3; v_gene: TRBV19; abundance: .; d_gene: .; CDR3aa: CASSTGVLSGNTIYF; CDR3nt: TGTGCCAGTAGTACAGGGGTTTTATCCGGAAACACCATATATTTT
j_gene: TRBJ2-3; v_gene: TRBV29-1; abundance: .; d_gene: .; CDR3aa: CSASNTDTQYF; CDR3nt: TGCAGCGCGAGCAACACAGATACGCAGTATTTT
j_gene: TRBJ2-2; v_gene: TRBV6-5; abundance: few; d_gene: TRBD1; CDR3aa: CALYRGIGELFF; CDR3nt: TGTGCCTTATACAGGGGGATCGGGGAGCTGTTTTTT
j_gene: TRBJ2-6; v_gene: TRBV18; abundance: .; d_gene: .; CDR3aa: CASSQKSSGANVLTF; CDR3nt: TGTGCCAGCTCCCAGAAAAGCTCTGGGGCCAACGTCCTGACTTTC
j_gene: TRBJ1-1; v_gene: TRBV19; abundance: .; d_gene: TRBD1; CDR3aa: CASNKGGRYTEAFF; CDR3nt: TGTGCCAGTAATAAAGGGGGCCGGTACACTGAAGCTTTCTTT
j_gene: TRBJ1-2; v_gene: TRBV5-8; abundance: .; d_gene: TRBD1; CDR3aa: CASSSPDRARGYTF; CDR3nt: TGTGCCAGCAGCTCTCCGGACAGGGCGCGTGGCTACACCTTC
j_gene: TRBJ2-2; v_gene: TRBV5-1; abundance: .; d_gene: TRBD2; CDR3aa: CASSTGGTGELFF; CDR3nt: TGCGCCAGCAGCACGGGGGGTACCGGGGAGCTGTTTTTT
j_gene: TRBJ2-1; v_gene: TRBV6-5; abundance: few; d_gene: TRBD2; CDR3aa: CASSNAGGRINEQFF; CDR3nt: TGTGCCAGCAGTAACGCGGGGGGCCGAATCAATGAGCAGTTCTTC
j_gene: TRBJ2-1; v_gene: TRBV5-1; abundance: .; d_gene: TRBD2; CDR3aa: CASSLAPSGGPGGSYNEQFF; CDR3nt: TGCGCCAGCAGCTTGGCGCCTAGCGGGGGGCCTGGTGGCTCCTACAATGAGCAGTTCTTC
j_gene: TRBJ1-3; v_gene: TRBV30; abundance: .; d_gene: .; CDR3aa: CAFRGSGNTIYF; CDR3nt: TGTGCCTTCAGGGGCTCTGGAAACACCATATATTTT
j_gene: TRBJ2-5; v_gene: TRBV6-5; abundance: .; d_gene: TRBD1; CDR3aa: CASRIADRARTQYF; CDR3nt: TGTGCCAGCAGGATCGCGGACAGGGCCCGCACCCAGTACTTC
j_gene: TRBJ2-3; v_gene: TRBV7-2; abundance: .; d_gene: .; CDR3aa: CASSLIRSTGTQYF; CDR3nt: TGTGCCAGCAGCTTAATTAGGTCGACGGGTACGCAGTATTTT
j_gene: TRBJ1-5; v_gene: TRBV5-1; abundance: .; d_gene: TRBD1; CDR3aa: CASSSGQPGQPQHF; CDR3nt: TGCGCCAGCAGCTCGGGACAGCCGGGACAGCCCCAGCATTTT
j_gene: TRBJ1-2; v_gene: TRBV12-3/TRBV12-4; abundance: few; d_gene: .; CDR3aa: CASSLGGFGYTF; CDR3nt: TGTGCCAGCAGTTTAGGCGGGTTTGGCTACACCTTC
j_gene: TRBJ2-5; v_gene: TRBV11-2; abundance: .; d_gene: TRBD2; CDR3aa: CASSLVLYGRETQYF; CDR3nt: TGTGCCAGCAGCTTAGTACTCTACGGGAGGGAGACCCAGTACTTC